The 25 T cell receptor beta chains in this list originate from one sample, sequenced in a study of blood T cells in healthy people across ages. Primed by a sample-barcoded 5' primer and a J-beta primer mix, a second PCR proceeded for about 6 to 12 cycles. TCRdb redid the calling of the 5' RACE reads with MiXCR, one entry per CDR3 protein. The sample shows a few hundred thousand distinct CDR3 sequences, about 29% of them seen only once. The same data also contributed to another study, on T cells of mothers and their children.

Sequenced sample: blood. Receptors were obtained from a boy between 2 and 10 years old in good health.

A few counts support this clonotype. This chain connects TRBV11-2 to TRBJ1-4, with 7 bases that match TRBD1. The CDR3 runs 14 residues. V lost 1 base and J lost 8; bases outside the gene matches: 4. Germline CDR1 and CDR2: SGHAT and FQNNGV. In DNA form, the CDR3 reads TGTGCCAGCAGCTTAGGACAGGGTGTGGAAAAACTGTTTTTT. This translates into CASSLGQGVEKLFF.

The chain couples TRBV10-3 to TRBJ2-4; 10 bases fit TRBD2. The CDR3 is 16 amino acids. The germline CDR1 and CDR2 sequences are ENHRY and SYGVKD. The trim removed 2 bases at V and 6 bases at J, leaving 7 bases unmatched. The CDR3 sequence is CAISEKAGGPGNIQYF. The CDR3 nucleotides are TGTGCCATCAGTGAGAAAGCGGGAGGGCCGGGAAACATTCAGTACTTC.

The CDR3 sequence is CASSEWTPRGRTLYNEQFF. The CDR3 region has the DNA TGTGCCAGCAGTGAATGGACACCCAGGGGGCGCACTTTGTACAATGAGCAGTTCTTC. The V call is TRBV25-1, the J call TRBJ2-1, with 8 bases aligning to TRBD1. Germline assignment: CDR1 MGHDK and CDR2 SYGVNS. Unmatched junction bases numbered 15, after V lost 1 base and J lost 4 bases. This CDR3 region has 19 residues.

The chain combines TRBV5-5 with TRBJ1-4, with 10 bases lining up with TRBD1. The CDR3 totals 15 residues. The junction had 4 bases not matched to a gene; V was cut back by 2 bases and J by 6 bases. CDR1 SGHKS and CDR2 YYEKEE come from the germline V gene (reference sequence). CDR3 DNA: TGTGCCAGCAGCTTCCCCGGGACAGGGGATGAAAAACTGTTTTTT. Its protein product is CASSFPGTGDEKLFF.

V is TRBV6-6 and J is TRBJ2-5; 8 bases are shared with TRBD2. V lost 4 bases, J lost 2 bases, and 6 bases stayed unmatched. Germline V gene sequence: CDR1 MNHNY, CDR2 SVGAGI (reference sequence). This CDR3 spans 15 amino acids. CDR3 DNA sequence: TGTGCCAGCAGTTCCACGTTAGCGGGACAAGAGACCCAGTACTTC. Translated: CASSSTLAGQETQYF.

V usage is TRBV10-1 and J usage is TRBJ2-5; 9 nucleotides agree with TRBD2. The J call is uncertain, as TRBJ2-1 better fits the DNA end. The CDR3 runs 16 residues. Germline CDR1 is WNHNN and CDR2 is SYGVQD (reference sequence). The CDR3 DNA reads TGCGCCAGCAGTGAGTCCCGACTAGCGGTACCTAATGAGCAGTTCTTC. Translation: CASSESRLAVPNEQFF.

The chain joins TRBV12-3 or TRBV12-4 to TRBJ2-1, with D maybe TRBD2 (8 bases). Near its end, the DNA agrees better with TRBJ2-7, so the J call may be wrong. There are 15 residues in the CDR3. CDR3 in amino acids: CASSRGGTVTYEQYF. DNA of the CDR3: TGTGCCAGCAGCCGGGGGGGGACAGTCACCTACGAGCAGTACTTC.

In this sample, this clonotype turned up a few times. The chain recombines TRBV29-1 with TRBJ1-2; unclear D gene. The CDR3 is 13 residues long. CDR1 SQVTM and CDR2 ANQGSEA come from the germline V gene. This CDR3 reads CTIRPRTAYGYTF. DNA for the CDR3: TGCACCATCAGACCGCGGACTGCTTATGGCTACACCTTC.

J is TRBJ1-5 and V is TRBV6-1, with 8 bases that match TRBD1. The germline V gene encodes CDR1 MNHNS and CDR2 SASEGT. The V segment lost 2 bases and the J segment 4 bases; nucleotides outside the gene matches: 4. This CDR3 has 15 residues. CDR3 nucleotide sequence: TGTGCCAGCAGTGAACAGGGGGCGAGGAATCAGCCCCAGCATTTT. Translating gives CASSEQGARNQPQHF.

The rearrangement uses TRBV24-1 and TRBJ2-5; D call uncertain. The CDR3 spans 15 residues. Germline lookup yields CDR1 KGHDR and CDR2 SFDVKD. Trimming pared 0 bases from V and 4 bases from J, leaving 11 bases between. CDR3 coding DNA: TGTGCCACCAGTGATTTGGGGCTAGGCGGAGAGACCCAGTACTTC. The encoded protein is CATSDLGLGGETQYF.

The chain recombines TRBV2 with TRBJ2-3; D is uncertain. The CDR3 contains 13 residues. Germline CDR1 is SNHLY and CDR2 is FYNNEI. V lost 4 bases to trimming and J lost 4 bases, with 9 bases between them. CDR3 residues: CASSVIAPDTQYF. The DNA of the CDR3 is TGTGCCAGCAGTGTAATAGCTCCAGATACGCAGTATTTT.

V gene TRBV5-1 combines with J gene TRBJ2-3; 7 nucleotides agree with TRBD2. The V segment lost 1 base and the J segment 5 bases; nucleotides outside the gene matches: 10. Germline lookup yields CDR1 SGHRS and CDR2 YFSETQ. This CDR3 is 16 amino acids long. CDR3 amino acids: CASSLYGGSGGDTQYF. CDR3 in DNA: TGCGCCAGCAGCTTGTACGGCGGGTCGGGGGGAGATACGCAGTATTTT.

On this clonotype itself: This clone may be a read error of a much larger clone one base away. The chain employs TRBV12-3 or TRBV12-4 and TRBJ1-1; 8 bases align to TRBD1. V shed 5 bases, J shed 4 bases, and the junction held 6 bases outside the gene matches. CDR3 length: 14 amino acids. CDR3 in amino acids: CASSNRQGSTEAFF. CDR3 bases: TGTGCCAGCAGTAACCGACAGGGGAGCACTGAAGCTTTCTTT.

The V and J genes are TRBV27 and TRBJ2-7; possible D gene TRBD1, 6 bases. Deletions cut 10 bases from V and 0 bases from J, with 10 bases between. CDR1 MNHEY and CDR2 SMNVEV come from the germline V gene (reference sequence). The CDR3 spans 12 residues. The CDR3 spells CATRQASYEQYF. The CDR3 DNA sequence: TGTGCCACCCGACAGGCCTCCTACGAGCAGTACTTC.

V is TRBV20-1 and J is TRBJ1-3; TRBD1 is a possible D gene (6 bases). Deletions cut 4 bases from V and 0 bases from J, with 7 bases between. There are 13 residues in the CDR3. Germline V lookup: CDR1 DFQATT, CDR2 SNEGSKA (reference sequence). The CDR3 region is CSATGASGNTIYF. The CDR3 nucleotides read TGCAGTGCTACGGGGGCCTCTGGAAACACCATATATTTT.

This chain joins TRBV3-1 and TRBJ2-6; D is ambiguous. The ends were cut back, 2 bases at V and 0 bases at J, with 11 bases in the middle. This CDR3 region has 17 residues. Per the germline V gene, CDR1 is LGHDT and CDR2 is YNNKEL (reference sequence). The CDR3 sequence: CASSQSFRASGANVLTF. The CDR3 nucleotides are TGTGCCAGCAGCCAATCCTTCCGGGCCTCTGGGGCCAACGTCCTGACTTTC.

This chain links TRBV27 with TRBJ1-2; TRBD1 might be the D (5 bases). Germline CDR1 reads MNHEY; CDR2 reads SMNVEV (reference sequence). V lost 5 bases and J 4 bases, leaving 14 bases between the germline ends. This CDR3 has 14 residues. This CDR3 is CASSTSPRGYGYTF. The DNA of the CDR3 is TGTGCCAGCAGTACCTCCCCGAGGGGCTATGGCTACACCTTC.

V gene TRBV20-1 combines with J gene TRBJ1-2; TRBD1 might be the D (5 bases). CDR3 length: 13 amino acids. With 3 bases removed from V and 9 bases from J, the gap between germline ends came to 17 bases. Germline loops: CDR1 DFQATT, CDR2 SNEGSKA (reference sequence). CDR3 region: CSASVGREFSYTF. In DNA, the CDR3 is TGCAGTGCTAGTGTGGGGCGCGAGTTTAGCTACACCTTC.

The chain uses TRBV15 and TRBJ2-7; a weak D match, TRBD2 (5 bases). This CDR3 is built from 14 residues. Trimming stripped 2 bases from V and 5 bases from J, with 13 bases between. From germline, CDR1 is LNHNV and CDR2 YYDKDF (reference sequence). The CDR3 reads CATSRMPDGDEQYF. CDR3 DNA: TGTGCCACCAGCAGAATGCCGGACGGGGACGAGCAGTACTTC.

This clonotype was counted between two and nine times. This CDR3 reads CSARAGGAAGGQPQHF. CDR3 DNA: TGCAGTGCTAGAGCAGGGGGAGCGGCGGGTGGTCAGCCCCAGCATTTT. The gene calls are TRBV20-1 and TRBJ1-5; 7 nucleotides line up with TRBD1. V shed 1 base and J 6 bases; nucleotides not matched to a gene: 12. CDR3 length: 16 residues. Germline CDR1 DFQATT, CDR2 SNEGSKA (reference sequence).

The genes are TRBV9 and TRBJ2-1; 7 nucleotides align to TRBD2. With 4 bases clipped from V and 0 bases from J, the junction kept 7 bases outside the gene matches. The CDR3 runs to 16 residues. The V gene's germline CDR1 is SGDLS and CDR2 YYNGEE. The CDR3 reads CASSYRLADSYNEQFF. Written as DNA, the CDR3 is TGTGCCAGCAGCTACCGACTAGCAGACTCCTACAATGAGCAGTTCTTC.

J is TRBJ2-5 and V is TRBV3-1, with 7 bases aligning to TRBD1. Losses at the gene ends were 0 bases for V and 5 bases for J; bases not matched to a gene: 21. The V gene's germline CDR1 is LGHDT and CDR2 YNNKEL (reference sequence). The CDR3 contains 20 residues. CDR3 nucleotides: TGTGCCAGCAGCCAAGATGAGACAGGGATGATAACCACAGGTCCGGAGACCCAGTACTTC. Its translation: CASSQDETGMITTGPETQYF.

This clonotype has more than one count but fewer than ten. The CDR3 DNA is TGTGCCTGGAGTATGATGCGGGAGATTAGAGAGCAGTACTTC. It encodes CAWSMMREIREQYF. The chain links TRBV30 to TRBJ2-5, with 7 bases lining up with TRBD2. Germline loops: CDR1 GTSNPN, CDR2 SVGIG (reference sequence). This CDR3 spans 14 amino acids. Losses at the gene ends were 2 bases for V and 11 bases for J; bases not matched to a gene: 14.

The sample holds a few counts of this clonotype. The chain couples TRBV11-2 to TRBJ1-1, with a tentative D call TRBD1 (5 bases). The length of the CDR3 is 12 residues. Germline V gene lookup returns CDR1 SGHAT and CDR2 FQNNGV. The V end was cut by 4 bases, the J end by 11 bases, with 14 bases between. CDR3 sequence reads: CASSSRTRGAFF. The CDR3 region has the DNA TGTGCCAGCAGCTCTAGGACCCGGGGGGCTTTCTTT.

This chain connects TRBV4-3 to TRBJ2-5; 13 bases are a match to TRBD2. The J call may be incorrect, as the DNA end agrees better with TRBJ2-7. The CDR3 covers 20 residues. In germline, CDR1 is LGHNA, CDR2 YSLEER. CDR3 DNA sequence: TGCGCCAGCAGCCAAACCGGACTAGCGGGAGAGGTCGTCGGCTCCTACGAGCAGTACTTC. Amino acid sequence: CASSQTGLAGEVVGSYEQYF.